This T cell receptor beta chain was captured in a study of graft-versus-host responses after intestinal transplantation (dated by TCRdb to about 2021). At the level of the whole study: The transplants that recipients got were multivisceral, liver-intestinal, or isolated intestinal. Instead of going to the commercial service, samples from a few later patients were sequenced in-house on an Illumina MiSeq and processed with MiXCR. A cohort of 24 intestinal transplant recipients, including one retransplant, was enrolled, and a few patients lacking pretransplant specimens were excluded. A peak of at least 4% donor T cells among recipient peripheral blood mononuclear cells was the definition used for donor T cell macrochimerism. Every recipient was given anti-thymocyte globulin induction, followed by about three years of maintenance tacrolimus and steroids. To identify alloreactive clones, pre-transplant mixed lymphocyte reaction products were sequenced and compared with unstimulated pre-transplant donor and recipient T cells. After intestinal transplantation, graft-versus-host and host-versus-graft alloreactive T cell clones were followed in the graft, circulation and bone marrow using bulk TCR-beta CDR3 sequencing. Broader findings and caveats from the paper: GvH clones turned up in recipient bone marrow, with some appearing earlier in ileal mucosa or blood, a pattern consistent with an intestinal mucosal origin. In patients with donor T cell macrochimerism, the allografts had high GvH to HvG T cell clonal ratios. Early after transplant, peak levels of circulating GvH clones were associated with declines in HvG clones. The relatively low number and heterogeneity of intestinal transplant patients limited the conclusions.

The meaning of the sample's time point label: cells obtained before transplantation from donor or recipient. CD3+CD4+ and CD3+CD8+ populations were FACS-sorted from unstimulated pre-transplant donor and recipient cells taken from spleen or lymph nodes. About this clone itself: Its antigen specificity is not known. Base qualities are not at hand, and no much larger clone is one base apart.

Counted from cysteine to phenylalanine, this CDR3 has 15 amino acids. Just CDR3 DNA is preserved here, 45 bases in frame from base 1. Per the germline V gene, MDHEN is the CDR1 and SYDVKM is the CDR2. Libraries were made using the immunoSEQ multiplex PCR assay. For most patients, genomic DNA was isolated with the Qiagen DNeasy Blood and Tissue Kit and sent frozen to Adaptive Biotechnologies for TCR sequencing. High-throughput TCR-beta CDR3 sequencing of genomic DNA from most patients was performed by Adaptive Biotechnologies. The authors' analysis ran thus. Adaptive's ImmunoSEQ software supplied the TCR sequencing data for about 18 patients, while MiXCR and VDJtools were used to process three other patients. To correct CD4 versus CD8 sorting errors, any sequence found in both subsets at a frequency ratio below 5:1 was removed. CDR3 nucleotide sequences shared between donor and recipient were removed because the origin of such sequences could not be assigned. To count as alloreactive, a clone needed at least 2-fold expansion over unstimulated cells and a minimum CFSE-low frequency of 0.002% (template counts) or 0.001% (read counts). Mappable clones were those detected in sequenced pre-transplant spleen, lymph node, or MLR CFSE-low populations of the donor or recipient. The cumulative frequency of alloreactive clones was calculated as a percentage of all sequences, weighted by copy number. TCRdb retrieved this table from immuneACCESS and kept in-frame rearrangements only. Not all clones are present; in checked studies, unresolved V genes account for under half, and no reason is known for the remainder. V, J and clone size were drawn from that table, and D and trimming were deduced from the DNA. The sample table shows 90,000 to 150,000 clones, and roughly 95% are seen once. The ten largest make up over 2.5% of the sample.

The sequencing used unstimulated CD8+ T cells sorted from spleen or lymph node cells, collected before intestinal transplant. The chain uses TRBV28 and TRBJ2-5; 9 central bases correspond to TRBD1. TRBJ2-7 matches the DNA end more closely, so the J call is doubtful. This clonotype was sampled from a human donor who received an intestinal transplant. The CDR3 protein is CASSFRDREAYEQYF. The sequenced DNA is TGTGCCAGCAGTTTTCGGGACAGGGAGGCCTACGAGCAGTACTTC.